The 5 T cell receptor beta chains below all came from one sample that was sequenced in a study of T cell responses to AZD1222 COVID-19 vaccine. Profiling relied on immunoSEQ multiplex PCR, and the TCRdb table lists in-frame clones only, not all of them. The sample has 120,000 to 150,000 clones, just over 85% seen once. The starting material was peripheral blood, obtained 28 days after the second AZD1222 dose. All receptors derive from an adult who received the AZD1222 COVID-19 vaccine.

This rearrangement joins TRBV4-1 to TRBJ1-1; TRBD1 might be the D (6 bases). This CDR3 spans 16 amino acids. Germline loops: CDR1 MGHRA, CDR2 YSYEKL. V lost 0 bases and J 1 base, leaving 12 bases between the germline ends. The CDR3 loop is CASSQEGGGRNTEAFF. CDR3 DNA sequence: TGCGCCAGCAGCCAAGAGGGCGGGGGGCGGAACACTGAAGCTTTCTTT.

Here the CDR3 reads CASHRDASNYGYTF. The CDR3 DNA reads as TGCGCCAGCCACCGGGACGCATCTAACTATGGCTACACCTTC. This sequence joins TRBV23-1 and TRBJ1-2, with a tentative D call TRBD1 (5 bases). TRBV23-1 is an ORF, with its function uncertain. The V end was cut by 8 bases, the J end by 0 bases, with 13 bases between. The CDR3 length is 14 residues.

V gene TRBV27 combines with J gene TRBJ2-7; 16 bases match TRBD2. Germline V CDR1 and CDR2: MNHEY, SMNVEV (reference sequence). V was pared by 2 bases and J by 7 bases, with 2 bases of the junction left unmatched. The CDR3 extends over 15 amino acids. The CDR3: CASSLGGLAGGEQYF. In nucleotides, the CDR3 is TGTGCCAGCAGTTTAGGGGGACTAGCGGGAGGGGAGCAGTACTTC.

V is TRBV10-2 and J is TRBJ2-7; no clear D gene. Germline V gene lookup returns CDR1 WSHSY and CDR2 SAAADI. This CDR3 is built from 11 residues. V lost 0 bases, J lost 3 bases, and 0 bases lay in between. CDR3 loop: CASSESYEQYF. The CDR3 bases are TGCGCCAGCAGTGAGTCCTACGAGCAGTACTTC.

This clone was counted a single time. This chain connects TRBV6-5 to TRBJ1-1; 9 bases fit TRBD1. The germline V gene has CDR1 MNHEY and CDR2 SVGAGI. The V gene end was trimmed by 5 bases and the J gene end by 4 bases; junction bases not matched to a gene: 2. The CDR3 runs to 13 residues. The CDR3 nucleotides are TGTGCCAGCAGTACACAGGGGGCCACTGAAGCTTTCTTT. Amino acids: CASSTQGATEAFF.